This TCR beta chain was captured in a study of T cell responses to AZD1222 COVID-19 vaccine. The repertoire was sequenced with immunoSEQ multiplex PCR; TCRdb's copy has only in-frame clones and lacks some. The sample holds 150,000 or so clones, around 92% seen once. This CDR3 is 13 amino acids long. The V end was cut by 3 bases, the J end by 3 bases, with 8 bases between. The clonotype comes from an adult in good health. This specimen was peripheral blood, taken on day 0 of AZD1222 vaccination. This chain joins TRBV23-1 and TRBJ1-2; the D gene is possibly TRBD1 (5 bases). TRBV23-1 is placed among ORFs of uncertain function. CDR3 residues: CASSHVRDYGYTF. In DNA, the CDR3 is TGCGCCAGCAGTCATGTCAGGGACTATGGCTACACCTTC.